The rows below give T cell receptor beta chains drawn from one sample of a study of cytomegalovirus exposure and HLA in healthy donors. TCRdb's table, derived via immunoSEQ multiplex PCR, lists solely in-frame clones and lacks some. The profile shows 250,000 to 300,000 clones, roughly 81% of them singletons. Sample: PBMCs. The receptors were sampled from a middle-aged woman in good health and CMV-seropositive. CDR3s include the opening cysteine and the closing phenylalanine or tryptophan. D genes are given only for firm matches. The size of a clone is reported for some rows only, either as once, few or many, or as a class for expanded clones.

d_gene	abundance	v_gene	j_gene	CDR3nt	CDR3aa
TRBD1	.	TRBV6-1	TRBJ2-7	TGTGCCAGCAGATTTTTTGACAGGGAAAGGTTGGGACAGTACTTC	CASRFFDRERLGQYF
.	.	TRBV11-3	TRBJ1-3	TGTGCCAGCACCCGCGGGGGCCATACATCTGGAAACACCATATATTTT	CASTRGGHTSGNTIYF
.	.	TRBV10-3	TRBJ2-2	TGTGCCATCCCCGGTCGGGGGTCCGGGGAGCTGTTTTTT	CAIPGRGSGELFF
.	.	TRBV19	TRBJ2-7	TGTGCCAGTAGAAGTACAGGAGCTATTAACGAGCAGTACTTC	CASRSTGAINEQYF
TRBD1	.	TRBV18	TRBJ1-3	TGTGCCAGCTCACTGAGAGGGACAGGTTCCTCGGACACCATATATTTT	CASSLRGTGSSDTIYF
.	.	TRBV9	TRBJ1-3	TGTGCCAGCAAGGGGAAATCGAACACCATATATTTT	CASKGKSNTIYF
TRBD2	.	TRBV5-6	TRBJ2-7	TGTGCCAGCAGCTTGGCGGGGGGGACTAATGCAGAGCAGTACTTC	CASSLAGGTNAEQYF
TRBD1	.	TRBV5-4	TRBJ2-1	TGTGCCAGCAGCGGGGACAGGAAAGTGAATGAGCAGTTCTTC	CASSGDRKVNEQFF
.	.	TRBV6-5	TRBJ1-1	TGTGCCAGCAGTTACTCACCAACAGGTATTGAAGCTTTCTTT	CASSYSPTGIEAFF
TRBD1	.	TRBV5-1	TRBJ1-2	TGCGCCAGCAGCTTGACGACAGGGGAATTCGGGGGCTACACCTTC	CASSLTTGEFGGYTF
TRBD1	.	TRBV9	TRBJ1-1	TGTGCCAGCAGCTTCGAACCGGGACAGGGCACTGAAGCTTTCTTT	CASSFEPGQGTEAFF
TRBD2	.	TRBV2	TRBJ2-3	TGTGCCAGCACGGCGGGAGGGGGGACCACAGATACGCAGTATTTT	CASTAGGGTTDTQYF
.	once	TRBV7-9	TRBJ2-7	TGTGCCAGCAGCCTAATAGTCTACGAGCAGTACTTC	CASSLIVYEQYF
TRBD1	.	TRBV14	TRBJ1-2	TGTGCCAGCAGCCAAGAGGGCGGCAGGGGGCATGGCTACACCTTC	CASSQEGGRGHGYTF
.	.	TRBV6-5	TRBJ1-1	TGTGCCAGCGGGAGAGATACCACTGAAGCTTTCTTT	CASGRDTTEAFF
.	.	TRBV9	TRBJ2-7	TGTGCCAGCAGCGTGGATGGGGTAGCGGACTCCTACGAGCAGTACTTC	CASSVDGVADSYEQYF
.	.	TRBV7-2	TRBJ2-5	TGTGCCAGCAGCTTTGGAGGGGCCGCGGGGACCCAGTACTTC	CASSFGGAAGTQYF
TRBD2	once	TRBV19	TRBJ2-1	TGTGCCAGTAGTATAACGGGGGGGACTAGGAACAATGAGCAGTTCTTC	CASSITGGTRNNEQFF
.	.	TRBV21-1	TRBJ1-2	TGTGCCAGCAGTAACCGGGACAGGGGGATTTCCGTCTATGGCTACACCTTC	CASSNRDRGISVYGYTF
.	.	TRBV9	TRBJ2-4	TGTGCCAGCAGCGGAGCCTCGTCCGAGTTCATTCAGTACTTC	CASSGASSEFIQYF
TRBD1	.	TRBV5-1	TRBJ1-1	TGCGCCAGCAGCTTGGCCATTCAGGGGGGAGTCAACACTGAAGCTTTCTTT	CASSLAIQGGVNTEAFF
TRBD1	.	TRBV11-2	TRBJ2-3	TGTGCCAGCAGCACAACAGGGGCCACAGATACGCAGTATTTT	CASSTTGATDTQYF
TRBD2	once	TRBV6-6	TRBJ2-3	TGTGCCAGCAGTTACGGATCGGGAGGAGTAGATACGCAGTATTTT	CASSYGSGGVDTQYF
TRBD2	once	TRBV6-1	TRBJ2-2	TGTGCCAGCAGTCAAGGACTAGCTGTTAATCCTGGGGAGCTGTTTTTT	CASSQGLAVNPGELFF
.	.	TRBV7-9	TRBJ2-1	TGTGCCAGCAGCTCCCTGAGCACTGAGCAGTTCTTC	CASSSLSTEQFF
.	.	TRBV30	TRBJ1-5	TGTGCCTGGAGGTCAGGGGAATTTGGGAATCAGCCCCAGCATTTT	CAWRSGEFGNQPQHF
.	.	TRBV21-1	TRBJ1-5	TGTGCCAGCAGTTTAACCGGGACTGAGGGGAATCAGCCCCAGCATTTT	CASSLTGTEGNQPQHF
TRBD2	once	TRBV30	TRBJ2-3	TGTGCCTGCCGGAGGGAGGGCTGGGGCACAGATACGCAGTATTTT	CACRREGWGTDTQYF
.	once	TRBV4-1	TRBJ2-7	TGCGCCAGCAGCCAAGATCAGTGGGGGGGGCTCAGCTCCTACGAGCAGTACTTC	CASSQDQWGGLSSYEQYF
.	once	TRBV28	TRBJ2-4	TGTGCCAGCAGTTTAGAGGGGGGGCTAGCCAAAAACATTCAGTACTTC	CASSLEGGLAKNIQYF
TRBD1	.	TRBV19	TRBJ2-7	TGTGCCAGTAGTAACCCGGGACAGGGAATCTACGAGCAGTACTTC	CASSNPGQGIYEQYF
.	.	TRBV4-1	TRBJ1-1	TGCGCCAGCAGCCAAGATAGGGGACAATCCCGCGGGAACACTGAAGCTTTCTTT	CASSQDRGQSRGNTEAFF
TRBD2	.	TRBV6-1	TRBJ2-7	TGTGCCAGCAGCTACCTAGCGGGATGGGGCTACGAGCAGTACTTC	CASSYLAGWGYEQYF
TRBD1	.	TRBV2	TRBJ2-2	TGTGCCAGCACCGAAGGGACAGCTGGCACCGGGGAGCTGTTTTTT	CASTEGTAGTGELFF
TRBD1	.	TRBV4-3	TRBJ1-4	TGCGCCAGCAGCCTCTCCGGGACAGATGAAAAACTGTTTTTT	CASSLSGTDEKLFF
TRBD1	.	TRBV18	TRBJ1-2	TGTGCCAGCTCACCTGTGGACAGGGGGACCTATGGCTACACCTTC	CASSPVDRGTYGYTF
.	.	TRBV4-1	TRBJ2-7	TGCGCCAGCAGCCCAGCGGAGGTCTCCTACGAGCAGTACTTC	CASSPAEVSYEQYF
.	.	TRBV7-2	TRBJ1-3	TGTGCCAGCAGGGATGAGGCCTTGGGAAACACCATATATTTT	CASRDEALGNTIYF
.	.	TRBV30	TRBJ1-1	TGTGCCTGGAGCGGAGGGGACACTGAAGCTTTCTTT	CAWSGGDTEAFF
TRBD1	.	TRBV7-3	TRBJ2-2	TGTGCCAGCAGTCAAAGGGGGCAGTCGACCGGGGAGCTGTTTTTT	CASSQRGQSTGELFF
.	.	TRBV5-1	TRBJ1-1	TGCGCCAGCAGCTCACAAATGAACACTGAAGCTTTCTTT	CASSSQMNTEAFF
TRBD2	.	TRBV25-1	TRBJ2-1	TGTGCCGCAGGGGTCCCAGCGGGAGAACGCAATGAGCAGTTCTTC	CAAGVPAGERNEQFF